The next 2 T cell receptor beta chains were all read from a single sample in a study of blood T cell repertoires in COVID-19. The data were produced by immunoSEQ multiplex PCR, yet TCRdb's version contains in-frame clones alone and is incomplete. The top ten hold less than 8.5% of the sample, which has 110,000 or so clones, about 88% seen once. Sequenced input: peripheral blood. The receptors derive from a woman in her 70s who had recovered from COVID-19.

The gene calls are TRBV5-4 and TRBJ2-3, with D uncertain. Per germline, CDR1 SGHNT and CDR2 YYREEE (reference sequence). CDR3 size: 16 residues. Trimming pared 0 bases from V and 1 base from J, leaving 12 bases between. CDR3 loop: CASSLGRIGGTDTQYF. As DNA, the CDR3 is TGTGCCAGCAGCTTGGGCAGGATTGGCGGCACAGATACGCAGTATTTT.

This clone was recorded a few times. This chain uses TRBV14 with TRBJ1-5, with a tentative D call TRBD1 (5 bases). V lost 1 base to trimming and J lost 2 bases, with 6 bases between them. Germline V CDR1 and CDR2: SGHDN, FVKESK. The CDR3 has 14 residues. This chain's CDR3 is CASSQGGGNQPQHF. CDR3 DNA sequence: TGTGCCAGCAGCCAAGGGGGGGGCAATCAGCCCCAGCATTTT. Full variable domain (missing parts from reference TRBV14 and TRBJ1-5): EAGVTQFPSHSVIEKGQTVTLRCDPISGHDNLYWYRRVMGKEIKFLLHFVKESKQDESGMPNNRFLAERTGGTYSTLKVQPAELEDSGVYFCASSQGGGNQPQHFGDGTRLSIL.